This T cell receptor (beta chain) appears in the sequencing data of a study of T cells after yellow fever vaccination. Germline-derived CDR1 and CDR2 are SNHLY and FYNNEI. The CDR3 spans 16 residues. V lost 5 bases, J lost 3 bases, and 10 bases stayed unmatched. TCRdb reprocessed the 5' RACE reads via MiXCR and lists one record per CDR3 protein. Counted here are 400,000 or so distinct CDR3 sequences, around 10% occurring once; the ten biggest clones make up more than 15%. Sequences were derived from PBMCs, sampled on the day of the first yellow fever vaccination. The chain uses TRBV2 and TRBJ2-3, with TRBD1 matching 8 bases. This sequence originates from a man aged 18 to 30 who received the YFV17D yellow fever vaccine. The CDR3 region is CASSNSQGGGTDTQYF. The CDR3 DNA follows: TGTGCCAGCAGTAACTCACAGGGGGGCGGGACAGATACGCAGTATTTT. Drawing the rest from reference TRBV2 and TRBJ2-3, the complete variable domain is EPEVTQTPSHQVTQMGQEVILRCVPISNHLYFYWYRQILGQKVEFLVSFYNNEISEKSEIFDDQFSVERPDGSNFTLKIRSTKLEDSAMYFCASSNSQGGGTDTQYFGPGTRLTVL.